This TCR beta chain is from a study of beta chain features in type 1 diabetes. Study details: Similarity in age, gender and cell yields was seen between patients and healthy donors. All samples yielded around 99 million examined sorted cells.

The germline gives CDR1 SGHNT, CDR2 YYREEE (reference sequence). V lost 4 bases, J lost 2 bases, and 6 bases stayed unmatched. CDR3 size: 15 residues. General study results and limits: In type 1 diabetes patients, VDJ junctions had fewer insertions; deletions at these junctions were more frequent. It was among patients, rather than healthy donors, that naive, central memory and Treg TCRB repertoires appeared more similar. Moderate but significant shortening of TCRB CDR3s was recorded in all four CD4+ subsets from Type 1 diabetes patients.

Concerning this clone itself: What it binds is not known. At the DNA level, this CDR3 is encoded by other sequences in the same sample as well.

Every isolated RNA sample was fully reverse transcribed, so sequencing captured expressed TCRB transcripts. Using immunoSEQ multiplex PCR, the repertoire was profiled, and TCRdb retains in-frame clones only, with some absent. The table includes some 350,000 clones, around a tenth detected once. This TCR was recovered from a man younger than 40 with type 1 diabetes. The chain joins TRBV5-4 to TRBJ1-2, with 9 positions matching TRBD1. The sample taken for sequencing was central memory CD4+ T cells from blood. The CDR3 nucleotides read TGTGCCAGCAGCATAACCGGGACAGGGAACTATGGCTACACCTTC. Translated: CASSITGTGNYGYTF.